This T cell receptor (beta chain) appears in the sequencing data of a study of blood T cell repertoires in COVID-19. J was trimmed by 2 bases and V by 5 bases; bases with no gene match: 10. The CDR3 has 17 residues. Germline CDR1 and CDR2: SGHAT and FQNNGV. Participant ages covered roughly 18 to 89 years across 24 US areas. Assay used: immunoSEQ multiplex PCR; TCRdb lists only in-frame clones, some missing. The data hold approximately 260,000 clones, with approximately 90% observed a single time. Sequences were obtained from PBMCs or T cells enriched from blood (not recorded which). This chain uses TRBV11-2 with TRBJ2-7; 12 bases match TRBD2. This TCR was recovered from a woman younger than 30 who had recovered from COVID-19. The CDR3 DNA is TGTGCCAGCAGCCTAAATCTAGCGGGAGGGCTCCCCTACGAGCAGTACTTC. It is translated as CASSLNLAGGLPYEQYF. Full variable domain (remainder filled in from reference TRBV11-2 and TRBJ2-7): EAGVAQSPRYKIIEKRQSVAFWCNPISGHATLYWYQQILGQGPKLLIQFQNNGVVDDSQLPKDRFSAERLKGVDSTLKIQPAKLEDSAVYLCASSLNLAGGLPYEQYFGPGTRLTVT.